The following is a T cell receptor (beta chain) sequence with its context. Its antigen is still unknown. This specimen comes from a study of blood T cells in healthy people across ages. The CDR3 is 14 amino acids. Germline V gene lookup returns CDR1 DFQATT and CDR2 SNEGSKA (reference sequence). J gave up 5 bases and V 3 bases, and 6 bases lay outside the gene matches. For the second PCR, which ran for roughly 7 to 11 cycles, a sample-barcoded 5' primer and a J-beta primer mix were used. MiXCR was run by TCRdb on the 5' RACE reads, yielding one entry per CDR3 protein. The repertoire holds about 1 million distinct CDR3 sequences, with more than 35% as singletons. Findings and caveats of the study: Estimates of total diversity, which came from one million sequenced T cells, were considered to be underestimates. Observed TCR beta diversity showed a strong correlation with the percentage of naive T cells as measured by flow cytometry.

The receptor's source is a woman aged 55-70 years in good health. The specimen sequenced was blood. This chain links TRBV20-1 with TRBJ2-1; 8 nucleotides agree with TRBD2. CDR3: CSARGPTSDNEQFF. CDR3 in DNA: TGCAGTGCTAGGGGCCCGACTAGCGACAATGAGCAGTTCTTC.